These 30 T cell receptor beta chains were sequenced from one sample in a study of cytomegalovirus exposure and HLA in healthy donors. The PCR employed 60 Vbeta primers together with 13 Jbeta primers. This table comes from immunoSEQ multiplex PCR, and its TCRdb copy is limited to in-frame clones, with some not included. The sample consists of about 110,000 clones, less than 90% of them appearing once. Sequenced material: PBMCs. These receptors were collected from a man aged 50 or older in good health and CMV-seronegative.

The chain uses TRBV29-1 and TRBJ1-1, with D perhaps TRBD1 (5 bases). The germline V gene encodes CDR1 SQVTM and CDR2 ANQGSEA. The CDR3 sequence is 10 residues long. Trimming shortened V by 6 bases and J by 7 bases, and 9 bases separated the two germline ends. The CDR3 DNA reads TGCAGCGTAGACGACAGTGAAGCTTTCTTT. It translates to CSVDDSEAFF.

The chain recombines TRBV4-2 with TRBJ1-1, with 9 bases identical to TRBD1. Germline CDR1 LGHNA, CDR2 YNFKEQ. The CDR3 loop spans 16 amino acids. With 0 bases clipped from V and 5 bases from J, the junction kept 7 bases outside the gene matches. The CDR3 region is CASSQEFYRGLTEAFF. CDR3 DNA sequence: TGTGCCAGCAGCCAAGAATTTTACAGGGGGCTTACTGAAGCTTTCTTT.

The V and J genes are TRBV7-2 and TRBJ2-1, with TRBD2 matching over 8 bases. Germline CDR1 SGHTA, CDR2 FQGNSA. Trimming cost V 1 base and J 14 bases; bases outside gene matches: 16. The CDR3 length is 16 residues. Here the CDR3 DNA reads TGTGCCAGCAGCTTAGTTCCAGCGGGAGAATTTGGGCTGAAGTTCTTC. Amino acids: CASSLVPAGEFGLKFF.

This chain uses TRBV4-3 with TRBJ2-7, with 12 bases matching TRBD2. Germline CDR1 is LGHNA and CDR2 is YSLEER. The V segment lost 5 bases and the J segment 3 bases; nucleotides outside the gene matches: 5. The CDR3 has 15 amino acids. The CDR3 sequence: CASSSGLAGNYEQYF. The CDR3 DNA reads TGCGCCAGCAGCTCAGGACTAGCGGGAAACTACGAGCAGTACTTC.

V gene TRBV4-3 combines with J gene TRBJ2-1, with 10 bases matching TRBD2. The germline V gene encodes CDR1 LGHNA and CDR2 YSLEER. The CDR3 totals 16 residues. With V trimmed by 0 bases and J by 2 bases, 1 base remained unmatched. In DNA, the CDR3 is TGCGCCAGCAGCCAAGAGAGCGGGAGGGCCTACAATGAGCAGTTCTTC. Amino acid sequence: CASSQESGRAYNEQFF.

The rearrangement uses TRBV6-6 and TRBJ1-5; D is undetermined. The CDR3 extends over 14 amino acids. The ends were cut back, 5 bases at V and 7 bases at J, with 15 bases in the middle. Looked up from germline, CDR1 is MNHNY and CDR2 is SVGAGI (reference sequence). In nucleotides, the CDR3 is TGTGCCAGCAGTCCGGAGTCTGGAGGGCAGCCCCAGCATTTT. It specifies CASSPESGGQPQHF.

The sample holds one count of this clone. The chain uses TRBV19 and TRBJ1-5; weak D call: TRBD1 (5 bases). Germline values: CDR1 LNHDA, CDR2 SQIVND (reference sequence). This CDR3 has 13 amino acids. With 5 bases removed from V and 15 bases from J, the gap between germline ends came to 20 bases. In DNA form, the CDR3 reads TGTGCCAGTAGTCCAGTCGCGCAGGGTGTTCCGCATTTT. It is translated as CASSPVAQGVPHF.

In this sample, this clone turned up a few times. This chain joins TRBV6-1 and TRBJ2-7; TRBD1 agrees at 7 bases. Per germline, CDR1 MNHNS and CDR2 SASEGT. CDR3 length equals 14 residues. The V gene end was trimmed by 6 bases and the J gene end by 2 bases; junction bases not matched to a gene: 7. CDR3 in amino acids: CASSPSGTAYEQYF. The DNA of the CDR3 is TGTGCCAGCAGCCCTTCCGGGACAGCCTACGAGCAGTACTTC.

The table lists this clone with a few counts. This rearrangement joins TRBV10-3 to TRBJ2-7; 9 bases line up with TRBD2. There are 15 residues in the CDR3. Germline V gene data show CDR1 as ENHRY and CDR2 as SYGVKD. V was clipped by 3 bases and J by 0 bases; unmatched bases: 3. The CDR3 DNA is TGTGCCATCAGTGACTCTAGCGGGAACTCCTACGAGCAGTACTTC. It is translated as CAISDSSGNSYEQYF.

The V gene is TRBV6-6, the J gene TRBJ2-7; 8 bases match TRBD1. Germline trimming cut 5 bases from V and 7 bases from J; bases unmatched to any gene: 4. Germline V CDR1 and CDR2: MNHNY, SVGAGI (reference sequence). There are 12 residues in the CDR3. The CDR3 spells CASSPGGGEQYF. The DNA of the CDR3 is TGTGCCAGCAGTCCAGGGGGCGGTGAGCAGTACTTC.

This rearrangement joins TRBV6-5 to TRBJ2-7; D is possibly TRBD1 (6 bases). The V end lost 2 bases, the J end lost 1 base, and 6 bases lay between the germline ends. This CDR3 is built from 13 residues. Germline loops: CDR1 MNHEY, CDR2 SVGAGI. The CDR3 region has the DNA TGTGCCAGCAGTTACGGACAGTCCTACGAGCAGTACTTC. This sequence encodes CASSYGQSYEQYF.

In this sample, this clone turned up once. The chain is built from TRBV4-3 and TRBJ2-6; D might be TRBD1 (6 bases). Germline loops: CDR1 LGHNA, CDR2 YSLEER. This CDR3 is 15 amino acids long. Deletions cut 3 bases from V and 1 base from J, with 7 bases between. CDR3 protein: CASSHTGSGANVLTF. The CDR3 DNA reads TGCGCCAGCAGCCACACAGGGTCTGGGGCCAACGTCCTGACTTTC.

The chain carries TRBV7-2 and TRBJ1-1; perhaps TRBD1 as D (5 bases). This CDR3 is 13 amino acids long. The germline CDR1 and CDR2 sequences are SGHTA and FQGNSA. V lost 10 bases and J 1 base, leaving 13 bases between the germline ends. CDR3: CATTDRPNTEAFF. The CDR3 coding sequence is TGTGCCACTACCGACAGACCGAACACTGAAGCTTTCTTT. Together with reference TRBV7-2 and TRBJ1-1, the CDR3 gives the full variable domain: GAGVSQSPSNKVTEKGKDVELRCDPISGHTALYWYRQSLGQGLEFLIYFQGNSAPDKSGLPSDRFSAERTGGSVSTLTIQRTQQEDSAVYLCATTDRPNTEAFFGQGTRLTVV.

V gene TRBV19 combines with J gene TRBJ1-1, with D perhaps matching TRBD1 (5 bases). The CDR3 is 13 amino acids. Trimming stripped 1 base from V and 5 bases from J, with 8 bases between. From germline, CDR1 is LNHDA and CDR2 SQIVND (reference sequence). CDR3 region: CASSIGRGTEAFF. Here the CDR3 DNA reads TGTGCCAGTAGTATAGGGAGGGGAACTGAAGCTTTCTTT.

For the CDR3, the DNA is TGTGCCAGCAGCCCGAAGGGACTCCACTACGAGCAGTACTTC. It codes for CASSPKGLHYEQYF. The rearrangement uses TRBV7-9 and TRBJ2-7; the D gene is possibly TRBD2 (6 bases). V was shortened by 5 bases and J by 3 bases, with 14 bases between the two germline ends. There are 14 residues in the CDR3. Germline loops: CDR1 SEHNR, CDR2 FQNEAQ (reference sequence).

The V and J genes are TRBV7-8 and TRBJ1-2; no firm D call. The CDR3 contains 15 residues. Per germline, CDR1 SGHVS and CDR2 FQNEAQ. The V end was cut by 2 bases, the J end by 1 base, with 11 bases between. CDR3 amino acids: CASSLNPSINYGYTF. CDR3 bases: TGTGCCAGCAGCTTAAATCCATCCATTAACTATGGCTACACCTTC.

The V and J genes are TRBV9 and TRBJ2-3; no reliable D call. The V end was cut by 3 bases, the J end by 3 bases, with 17 bases between. Germline CDR1 and CDR2: SGDLS and YYNGEE. This CDR3 has 16 residues. In nucleotides, the CDR3 is TGTGCCAGCAGCGGCTTGAGACGGCGAGGAACAGATACGCAGTATTTT. Translation gives CASSGLRRRGTDTQYF.

The V call is TRBV10-3, the J call TRBJ2-1, with 7 bases fitting TRBD2. Unmatched junction bases numbered 7, after V lost 7 bases and J lost 7 bases. The CDR3 loop spans 13 amino acids. Germline CDR1 is ENHRY and CDR2 is SYGVKD. This CDR3 is CAITRGGSNEQFF. CDR3 DNA: TGTGCCATCACCCGCGGGGGTTCGAATGAGCAGTTCTTC.

The chain links TRBV4-3 to TRBJ2-5; tentatively, D is TRBD2 (5 bases). Germline V gives CDR1 LGHNA, CDR2 YSLEER. The V and J ends lost 0 bases and 7 bases respectively, with 15 bases between them. CDR3 size: 15 residues. CDR3 in amino acids: CASSQDRGSLVTQYF. CDR3 nucleotide sequence: TGCGCCAGCAGCCAAGATCGGGGTAGTTTGGTGACCCAGTACTTC.

J is TRBJ2-6 and V is TRBV6-1, with 7 bases identical to TRBD1. CDR3 size: 14 residues. CDR1 MNHNS and CDR2 SASEGT come from the germline V gene. Losses at the gene ends were 6 bases for V and 4 bases for J; bases not matched to a gene: 3. CDR3 residues: CASRTGSGANVLTF. CDR3 in DNA: TGTGCCAGCAGGACAGGGTCCGGGGCCAACGTCCTGACTTTC.

This clone showed up just a few times. This rearrangement joins TRBV29-1 to TRBJ2-3; TRBD2 matches at 9 bases. Unmatched junction bases numbered 5, after V lost 6 bases and J lost 1 base. Germline CDR1 SQVTM, CDR2 ANQGSEA. CDR3 length: 14 residues. DNA of the CDR3: TGCAGCGTACCTAGCGGGATGGGCACAGATACGCAGTATTTT. Translation: CSVPSGMGTDTQYF.

This sequence joins TRBV6-5 and TRBJ1-5; D is unresolved. The CDR3 length is 15 residues. CDR1 is MNHEY and CDR2 is SVGAGI in the germline V gene. V lost 5 bases and J lost 0, with 11 bases in between. The CDR3 reads CASSARDYSNQPQHF. CDR3 DNA: TGTGCCAGCAGTGCCCGAGATTATAGCAATCAGCCCCAGCATTTT.

This chain links TRBV29-1 with TRBJ2-7, with D maybe TRBD2 (6 bases). This CDR3 is built from 15 residues. Per germline, CDR1 SQVTM and CDR2 ANQGSEA. Trimming took off 0 bases at V and 2 bases at J, with 14 bases between the two ends. This chain's CDR3 is CSVEEGSAGTYEQYF. Here the CDR3 DNA reads TGCAGCGTTGAAGAAGGGTCCGCGGGAACCTACGAGCAGTACTTC.

This chain links TRBV11-1 with TRBJ2-7, with D unclear. CDR1 and CDR2 (germline): SGHAT, FQDESV (reference sequence). Trimming removed 5 bases at V and 0 bases at J, with 20 bases between. The CDR3 spans 17 residues. The CDR3 protein is CASSLQAYGLFSYEQYF. CDR3 in DNA: TGTGCCAGCAGCCTGCAGGCCTACGGCCTTTTCTCCTACGAGCAGTACTTC.

The gene calls are TRBV15 and TRBJ1-2; D might be TRBD1 (5 bases). CDR3 length: 14 residues. The V end was cut by 1 base, the J end by 8 bases, with 14 bases between. Germline CDR1 is LNHNV and CDR2 is YYDKDF (reference sequence). The CDR3: CATSRGQGIRGYTF. DNA of the CDR3: TGTGCCACCAGCAGAGGGCAGGGAATAAGAGGCTACACCTTC.

The CDR3 region is CSAEGGHEQYF. The CDR3 DNA reads TGCAGCGCCGAAGGGGGCCACGAGCAGTACTTC. The V call is TRBV29-1, the J call TRBJ2-7; 7 bases agree with TRBD1. Germline V gene data show CDR1 as SQVTM and CDR2 as ANQGSEA. Unmatched junction bases numbered 5, after V lost 7 bases and J lost 5 bases. The CDR3 consists of 11 residues.

The genes are TRBV6-1 and TRBJ2-7; TRBD1 aligns across 10 bases. Germline assignment: CDR1 MNHNS and CDR2 SASEGT. This CDR3 spans 15 amino acids. Trimming at V came to 0 bases and at J to 3 bases, leaving 2 bases not matched to a gene. CDR3 sequence (DNA): TGTGCCAGCAGTGAAGCGTGGACAGGGGGCTACGAGCAGTACTTC. This codes for CASSEAWTGGYEQYF.

The chain links TRBV29-1 to TRBJ2-5; D unresolved. The V gene's germline CDR1 is SQVTM and CDR2 ANQGSEA. V lost 3 bases, J lost 1 base, and 9 bases lay in between. CDR3 length: 13 amino acids. CDR3 bases: TGCAGCGTTGATTTGGAGATCCAAGAGACCCAGTACTTC. Translating it yields CSVDLEIQETQYF.

This chain links TRBV19 with TRBJ1-1; 8 bases line up with TRBD1. CDR3 length: 14 amino acids. With 4 bases clipped from V and 3 bases from J, the junction kept 4 bases outside the gene matches. The V gene's germline CDR1 is LNHDA and CDR2 SQIVND (reference sequence). CDR3 DNA: TGTGCCAGTAGTACCTCGGGACAGGACACTGAAGCTTTCTTT. Translation: CASSTSGQDTEAFF.

This clone came up once. J is TRBJ1-2 and V is TRBV5-6; D remains ambiguous. This CDR3 has 13 amino acids. Looked up from germline, CDR1 is SGHDT and CDR2 is YYEEEE. V was clipped by 2 bases and J by 8 bases, with 13 bases between them. Here the CDR3 DNA reads TGTGCCAGCAGCTTCTGGGAGGGTGGGGGCTACACCTTC. Translating gives CASSFWEGGGYTF.